The 32 T cell receptor beta chains given below trace back to one sample, sequenced in a study of blood T cells in healthy people across ages. Together with a sample-barcoded 5' primer, a J-beta primer mix was included in a second PCR lasting roughly 6 to 12 cycles. TCRdb re-derived calls from the 5' RACE reads in MiXCR, one entry per CDR3 protein. The sample has some 1,800,000 distinct CDR3 sequences, 30% to 40% seen once. The sample comprised blood. These receptors originate from a human donor in good health.

The V call is TRBV7-9, the J call TRBJ2-1, with D perhaps being TRBD1 or TRBD2 (7 bases each). Germline-derived CDR1 and CDR2 are SEHNR and FQNEAQ (reference sequence). This CDR3 region has 11 residues. V was shortened by 6 bases and J by 15 bases, with 15 bases between the two germline ends. The CDR3 here is CASRAGGGSFF. CDR3 in DNA: TGTGCCAGCAGAGCAGGGGGAGGGTCGTTCTTC.

There are a few counts of this clonotype. The chain combines TRBV5-5 with TRBJ2-3; D unresolved. The V gene's germline CDR1 is SGHKS and CDR2 YYEKEE (reference sequence). V was pared by 6 bases and J by 6 bases, with 14 bases between. The length of the CDR3 is 13 residues. The CDR3, as DNA: TGTGCCAGCACTATGGGAATAGGGGATACGCAGTATTTT. Protein product: CASTMGIGDTQYF.

The gene calls are TRBV5-1 and TRBJ2-5; 8 nucleotides match TRBD2. V shed 3 bases, J shed 2 bases, and the junction held 6 bases outside the gene matches. The CDR3 has 15 residues. The germline CDR1 and CDR2 sequences are SGHRS and YFSETQ. DNA of the CDR3: TGCGCCAGCAGCTCATTCTTAGCGGGGCAAGAGACCCAGTACTTC. It encodes CASSSFLAGQETQYF.

This clonotype was picked up one time. Because it lacks the conserved phenylalanine or tryptophan at the end, this CDR3 is likely a read error. This chain connects TRBV29-1 to TRBJ1-3; D not certain. The V gene lost 3 bases and the J gene lost 0 bases, with 9 bases spanning the gap. Germline loops: CDR1 SQVTM, CDR2 ANQGSEA. The CDR3 is made up of 14 amino acids. CDR3 nucleotide sequence: TGCAGCGTTGACGGCAGCGCCTCTGGAAACACCATATATCTT. Protein sequence: CSVDGSASGNTIYL.

The table lists this clonotype with a count of one. The CDR3 DNA reads TGCAGTGCGATACAGGGCGACGAGCAGTACTTC. Protein: CSAIQGDEQYF. The V and J genes are TRBV20-1 and TRBJ2-7; the D gene is possibly TRBD1 (6 bases). The CDR3 is 11 residues long. V shed 6 bases and J shed 5 bases, with 11 bases lying between them. Germline assignment: CDR1 DFQATT and CDR2 SNEGSKA (reference sequence).

This clonotype was picked up a small number of times. V usage is TRBV20-1 and J usage is TRBJ1-2; 9 bases map to TRBD1. V lost 6 bases and J lost 10; bases outside the gene matches: 9. The CDR3 has 12 amino acids. The germline V gene has CDR1 DFQATT and CDR2 SNEGSKA (reference sequence). CDR3 in amino acids: CSALGQGEDYTF. Written as DNA, the CDR3 is TGCAGTGCCCTGGGACAGGGAGAGGACTACACCTTC.

The V and J genes are TRBV10-3 and TRBJ1-1; weak D call: TRBD1 (5 bases). The V end was cut by 6 bases, the J end by 2 bases, with 10 bases between. The CDR3 extends over 13 amino acids. The germline CDR1 and CDR2 sequences are ENHRY and SYGVKD. The CDR3, as DNA: TGTGCCATCAGATTGACAGACAACACTGAAGCTTTCTTT. Its translation is CAIRLTDNTEAFF.

Only a few counts were recorded for this clonotype. The chain combines TRBV12-3 or TRBV12-4 with TRBJ2-6, with a tentative D call TRBD2 (5 bases). The V end lost 7 bases, the J end lost 2 bases, and 6 bases lay between the germline ends. This CDR3 contains 13 residues. CDR3 protein: CASKEAGANVLTF. For the CDR3, the DNA is TGTGCCAGCAAGGAGGCTGGGGCCAACGTCCTGACTTTC.

This CDR3 reads CASSSRGESYNEQFF. In DNA, the CDR3 is TGCGCCAGCAGTAGCCGGGGGGAGTCCTACAATGAGCAGTTCTTC. The V gene is TRBV4-1, the J gene TRBJ2-1, with TRBD2 identical over 7 bases. The germline V gene has CDR1 MGHRA and CDR2 YSYEKL. Trimming took 6 bases from V and 1 from J; bases not matched to a gene: 6. CDR3 length equals 15 residues.

The chain uses TRBV7-2 and TRBJ1-2, with D uncertain. This CDR3 is 17 amino acids long. Per the germline V gene, CDR1 is SGHTA and CDR2 is FQGNSA. Trimming stripped 1 base from V and 0 bases from J, with 15 bases between. CDR3 protein: CASSLGSQAPPNYGYTF. The CDR3 region has the DNA TGTGCCAGCAGCTTAGGAAGTCAGGCCCCCCCTAACTATGGCTACACCTTC.

V and J are TRBV29-1 and TRBJ2-1, with a weak D call TRBD1 (6 bases). The CDR3 covers 14 residues. Germline V gene data show CDR1 as SQVTM and CDR2 as ANQGSEA. The ends were cut back, 7 bases at V and 5 bases at J, with 18 bases in the middle. The CDR3 nucleotides read TGCAGCGGCCGACAGGCCCCGGACCACAATGAGCAGTTCTTC. This gives the protein CSGRQAPDHNEQFF.

This sequence joins TRBV7-2 and TRBJ2-7; maybe TRBD1 (5 bases). Trimming pared 7 bases from V and 5 bases from J, leaving 18 bases between. There are 14 residues in the CDR3. Germline V CDR1 and CDR2: SGHTA, FQGNSA. CDR3 sequence: CASNKIQGFHEQYF. CDR3 DNA sequence: TGTGCCAGCAACAAAATTCAGGGTTTCCACGAGCAGTACTTC.

The chain uses TRBV28 and TRBJ1-5; D call uncertain. V was trimmed by 6 bases and J by 7 bases, leaving 7 bases between them. CDR1 and CDR2 (germline): MDHEN, SYDVKM. This CDR3 spans 11 amino acids. The chain's CDR3 is CASSPLQPQHF. CDR3 nucleotide sequence: TGTGCCAGCAGCCCCTTGCAGCCCCAGCATTTT.

The V and J genes are TRBV5-1 and TRBJ1-2; tentatively, D is TRBD1 (5 bases). The CDR3 is made up of 14 amino acids. The germline V gene has CDR1 SGHRS and CDR2 YFSETQ. Trimming cost V 2 bases and J 6 bases, with 14 bases left between them. This chain's CDR3 is CASSFAAGLDGYTF. CDR3 in DNA: TGCGCCAGCAGCTTTGCAGCAGGGTTGGATGGCTACACCTTC.

The genes are TRBV5-5 and TRBJ2-3, with 11 bases matching TRBD2. This CDR3 is 17 amino acids long. The V segment lost 1 base and the J segment 2 bases; nucleotides outside the gene matches: 6. CDR1 SGHKS and CDR2 YYEKEE come from the germline V gene (reference sequence). CDR3 DNA sequence: TGTGCCAGCAGCTTGTTAGGGACTAGCGGAATCACAGATACGCAGTATTTT. It yields the protein CASSLLGTSGITDTQYF.

In its sample, this clonotype was seen a few times. The genes are TRBV10-3 and TRBJ2-3; D gene ambiguous. V was cut by 0 bases and J by 3 bases, with 7 bases left in between. Looked up from germline, CDR1 is ENHRY and CDR2 is SYGVKD. The CDR3 is 14 residues long. CDR3 DNA sequence: TGTGCCATCAGTGAGTCTAAGGATACAGATACGCAGTATTTT. It translates to CAISESKDTDTQYF.

J is TRBJ2-1 and V is TRBV7-3; 12 bases align to TRBD2. V shed 1 base and J 3 bases; nucleotides not matched to a gene: 10. Germline V gives CDR1 SGHTA, CDR2 FQGTGA. This CDR3 spans 19 amino acids. The CDR3 sequence: CASSLMGPSGGVNYNEQFF. CDR3 sequence (DNA): TGTGCCAGCAGCTTAATGGGTCCTAGCGGGGGGGTAAACTACAATGAGCAGTTCTTC.

This clonotype was recorded a few times. The V call is TRBV4-2, the J call TRBJ2-7; 9 nucleotides agree with TRBD1. Unmatched junction bases numbered 21, after V lost 6 bases and J lost 6 bases. CDR1 is LGHNA, CDR2 YNFKEQ, per germline. The CDR3 runs to 18 residues. CDR3 in DNA: TGTGCCAGCAGTCCGCAAACCGGGACAGGGCTCCCGGTACGCGAGCAGTACTTC. Amino acids: CASSPQTGTGLPVREQYF.

This rearrangement joins TRBV5-5 to TRBJ2-4; 7 bases line up with TRBD2. V shed 0 bases, J shed 13 bases, and the junction held 13 bases outside the gene matches. The CDR3 totals 15 residues. Germline CDR1 is SGHKS and CDR2 is YYEKEE (reference sequence). CDR3 protein: CASSLGSGVYNEQYF. CDR3 sequence (DNA): TGTGCCAGCAGCTTGGGAAGCGGGGTATACAATGAGCAGTACTTC.

The chain links TRBV7-2 to TRBJ2-4, with D unresolved. V lost 1 base and J 9 bases, leaving 10 bases between the germline ends. This CDR3 has 13 residues. Germline CDR1 reads SGHTA; CDR2 reads FQGNSA. The CDR3, as DNA: TGTGCCAGCAGCTTAGAAGCCGTGGGCATTCAGTACTTC. Its protein is CASSLEAVGIQYF.

The V call is TRBV27, the J call TRBJ2-5, with TRBD1 matching 7 bases. TRBJ2-7 matches the DNA end more closely, so the J call is doubtful. The CDR3 is 13 amino acids. Germline lookup yields CDR1 MNHEY and CDR2 SMNVEV (reference sequence). The CDR3 loop reads CASSLFPGGEQYF. The DNA of the CDR3 is TGTGCCAGCAGTTTATTTCCAGGGGGCGAGCAGTACTTC.

This clonotype was detected only a few times. The chain recombines TRBV4-3 with TRBJ2-7; D uncertain. Germline V lookup: CDR1 LGHNA, CDR2 YSLEER. The CDR3 extends over 16 amino acids. The V end lost 1 base, the J end lost 7 bases, and 20 bases lay between the germline ends. CDR3 loop: CASSQGEFAAAREQYF. CDR3 in DNA: TGCGCCAGCAGCCAAGGAGAATTCGCGGCGGCAAGGGAGCAGTACTTC.

This clonotype was observed a few times. This chain's CDR3 is CASSSTGGGVSDTQYF. For the CDR3, the DNA is TGTGCCAGCAGCTCGACAGGGGGCGGGGTCTCGGATACGCAGTATTTT. This chain joins TRBV5-5 and TRBJ2-3; the match to TRBD1 covers 10 bases. Germline V CDR1 and CDR2: SGHKS, YYEKEE (reference sequence). The junction had 10 bases not matched to a gene; V was cut back by 3 bases and J by 6 bases. The CDR3 contains 16 residues.

A few counts support this clonotype. The rearrangement uses TRBV4-3 and TRBJ2-5, with D hard to call. CDR3 size: 14 residues. The ends were cut back, 6 bases at V and 4 bases at J, with 15 bases in the middle. Germline CDR1 is LGHNA and CDR2 is YSLEER. The CDR3 loop reads CASSIRLKGETQYF. CDR3 bases: TGCGCCAGCAGTATCCGCCTGAAGGGAGAGACCCAGTACTTC.

The genes are TRBV2 and TRBJ2-3; D unclear. CDR3 length equals 10 residues. CDR1 SNHLY and CDR2 FYNNEI come from the germline V gene. Trimming took 9 bases from V and 8 from J, leaving 9 bases between them. In DNA form, the CDR3 reads TGTGCCAGTGGCGTTGGTACGCAGTATTTT. It yields the protein CASGVGTQYF.

Comment on this clonotype: Germline and junction disagree at one end, which may indicate a read error. The rearrangement uses TRBV27 and TRBJ2-3, with 7 bases identical to TRBD2. The CDR3 loop spans 15 amino acids. The V gene's germline CDR1 is MNHEY and CDR2 SMNVEV (reference sequence). The CDR3 loop is CASSWAGVFTDTRYF. CDR3 in DNA: TGTGCCAGCAGTTGGGCGGGGGTATTCACAGATACGCGGTATTTT.

A single count supports this clonotype. This sequence joins TRBV12-3 or TRBV12-4 and TRBJ2-2; possible D gene TRBD1, 6 bases. The CDR3 totals 15 residues. V was pared by 4 bases and J by 7 bases, with 16 bases between. The CDR3 DNA is TGTGCCAGCAGTTACCGAGGGGGAAAGGACGGGGAGCTGTTTTTT. Its protein is CASSYRGGKDGELFF.

The rearrangement uses TRBV15 and TRBJ2-1; 8 positions match TRBD2. The CDR3 loop spans 14 amino acids. The ends lost 3 bases at V and 5 bases at J; junction bases unmatched: 3. The germline gives CDR1 LNHNV, CDR2 YYDKDF (reference sequence). CDR3 residues: CATSSGGEDNEQFF. In DNA form, the CDR3 reads TGTGCCACCAGCAGCGGGGGGGAGGACAATGAGCAGTTCTTC.

This clonotype was seen a few times. The chain recombines TRBV29-1 with TRBJ1-2, with 7 bases lining up with TRBD1. V lost 4 bases, J lost 5 bases, and 10 bases stayed unmatched. This CDR3 is built from 14 residues. In germline, CDR1 is SQVTM, CDR2 ANQGSEA. CDR3 sequence: CSVVGTAKGYGYTF. In DNA, the CDR3 is TGCAGCGTTGTCGGGACAGCAAAGGGGTATGGCTACACCTTC.

This clonotype was counted only a few times. The chain has TRBV7-8 and TRBJ2-6; 8 nucleotides agree with TRBD2. This CDR3 is built from 16 residues. CDR1 is SGHVS, CDR2 FQNEAQ, per germline. Germline trimming cut 5 bases from V and 2 bases from J; bases unmatched to any gene: 5. The CDR3 DNA sequence: TGTGCCAGCAGCGAGCGACTAGCGCCTGGGGCCAACGTCCTGACTTTC. This gives the protein CASSERLAPGANVLTF.

This clonotype was detected only a few times. V is TRBV6-2 or TRBV6-3 and J is TRBJ1-6; the D is unclear. The V end was cut by 5 bases, the J end by 12 bases, with 14 bases between. Per germline, CDR1 MNHEY and CDR2 SVGEGT. The CDR3 sequence is 13 residues long. The CDR3 region has the DNA TGTGCCAGCAGTCCTCGGTTCCCGGAACCCCTCCACTTT. Translated, it gives CASSPRFPEPLHF.

This clonotype was picked up one time. J is TRBJ1-2 and V is TRBV10-3; TRBD1 agrees at 8 bases. From germline, CDR1 is ENHRY and CDR2 SYGVKD. The CDR3 consists of 17 residues. J gave up 6 bases and V 7 bases, and 19 bases lay outside the gene matches. The CDR3 protein is CAITLDREEDFIHGYTF. In DNA, the CDR3 is TGTGCCATCACCCTGGACAGGGAAGAGGACTTTATCCATGGCTACACCTTC.